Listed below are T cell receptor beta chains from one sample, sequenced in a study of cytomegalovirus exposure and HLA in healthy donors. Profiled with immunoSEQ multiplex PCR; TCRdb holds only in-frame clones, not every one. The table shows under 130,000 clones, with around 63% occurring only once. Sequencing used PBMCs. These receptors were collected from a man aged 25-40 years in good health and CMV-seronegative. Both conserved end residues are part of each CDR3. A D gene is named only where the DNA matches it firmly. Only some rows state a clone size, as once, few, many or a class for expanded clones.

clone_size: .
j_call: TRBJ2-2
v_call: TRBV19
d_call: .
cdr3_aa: CASSGVGRTGELFF
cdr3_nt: TGTGCCAGTAGTGGGGTGGGGCGCACCGGGGAGCTGTTTTTT

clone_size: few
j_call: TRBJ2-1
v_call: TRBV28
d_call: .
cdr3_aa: CASSLGLASTYNEQFF
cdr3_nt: TGTGCCAGCAGTTTAGGGTTAGCTAGTACCTACAATGAGCAGTTCTTC

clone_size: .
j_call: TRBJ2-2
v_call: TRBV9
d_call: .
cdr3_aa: CASSVVSQAGELFF
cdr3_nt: TGTGCCAGCAGCGTAGTTTCTCAGGCCGGGGAGCTGTTTTTT

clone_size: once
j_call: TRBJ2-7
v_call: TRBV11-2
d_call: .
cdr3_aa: CASSLDGTGGYEQYF
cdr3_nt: TGTGCCAGCAGCTTAGATGGGACCGGGGGCTACGAGCAGTACTTC

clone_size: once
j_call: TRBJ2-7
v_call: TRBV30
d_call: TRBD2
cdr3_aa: CAWSKPGTSFAYEQYF
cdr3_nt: TGTGCCTGGAGTAAGCCCGGGACTAGTTTTGCCTACGAGCAGTACTTC

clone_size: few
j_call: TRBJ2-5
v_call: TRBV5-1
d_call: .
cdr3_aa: CASSLPEETQYF
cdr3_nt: TGCGCCAGCAGCTTGCCCGAAGAGACCCAGTACTTC

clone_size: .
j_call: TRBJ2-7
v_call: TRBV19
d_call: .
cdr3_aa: CASSMRPSKKGYEQYF
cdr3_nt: TGTGCCAGTAGTATGAGGCCTAGCAAGAAAGGTTACGAGCAGTACTTC

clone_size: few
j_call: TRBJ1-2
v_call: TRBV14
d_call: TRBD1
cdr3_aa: CASSQARGQGGYTF
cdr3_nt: TGTGCCAGCAGCCAAGCCAGGGGGCAGGGTGGCTACACCTTC

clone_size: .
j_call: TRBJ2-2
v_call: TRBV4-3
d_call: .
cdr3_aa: CASSQAGYTGELFF
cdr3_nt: TGCGCCAGCAGCCAAGCCGGGTACACCGGGGAGCTGTTTTTT

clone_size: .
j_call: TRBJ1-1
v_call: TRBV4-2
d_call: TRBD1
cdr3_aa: CASSQEGTGNTEAFF
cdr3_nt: TGTGCCAGCAGCCAAGAGGGGACAGGGAACACTGAAGCTTTCTTT

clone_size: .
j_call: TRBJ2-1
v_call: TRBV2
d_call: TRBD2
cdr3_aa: CASSGLAGSYNEQFF
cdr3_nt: TGTGCCAGCAGCGGACTAGCGGGGTCCTACAATGAGCAGTTCTTC

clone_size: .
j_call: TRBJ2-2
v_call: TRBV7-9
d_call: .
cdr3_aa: CASSLFQGIYTGELFF
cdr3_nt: TGTGCCAGCAGCTTATTTCAGGGTATCTACACCGGGGAGCTGTTTTTT

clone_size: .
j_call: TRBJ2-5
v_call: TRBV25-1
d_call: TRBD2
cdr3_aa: CASRPGTSGTETQYF
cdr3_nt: TGTGCCAGTAGGCCCGGGACTAGTGGTACAGAGACCCAGTACTTC

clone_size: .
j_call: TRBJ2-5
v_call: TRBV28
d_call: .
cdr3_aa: CASSLWADQETQYF
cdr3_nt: TGTGCCAGCAGTTTATGGGCTGACCAAGAGACCCAGTACTTC

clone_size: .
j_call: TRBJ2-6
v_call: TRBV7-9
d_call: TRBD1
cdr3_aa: CASSNRQGFAGANVLTF
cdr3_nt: TGTGCCAGCAGTAATCGACAGGGGTTCGCTGGGGCCAACGTCCTGACTTTC

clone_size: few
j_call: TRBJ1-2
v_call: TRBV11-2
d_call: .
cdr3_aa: CASSSAPGVNYGYTF
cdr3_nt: TGTGCCAGCAGCTCGGCCCCCGGGGTTAACTATGGCTACACCTTC

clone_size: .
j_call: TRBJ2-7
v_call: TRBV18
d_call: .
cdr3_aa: CASSPLSYEQYF
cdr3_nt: TGTGCCAGCTCACCTCTCTCCTACGAGCAGTACTTC

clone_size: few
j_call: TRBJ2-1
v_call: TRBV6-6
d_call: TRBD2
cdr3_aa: CASRTGGHGNEQFF
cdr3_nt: TGTGCCAGCAGAACGGGAGGCCACGGTAATGAGCAGTTCTTC

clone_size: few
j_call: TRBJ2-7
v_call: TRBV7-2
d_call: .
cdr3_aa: CASSTRGLRGFSDEQYF
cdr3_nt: TGTGCCAGCAGCACCCGGGGACTCCGCGGGTTCAGCGACGAGCAGTACTTC

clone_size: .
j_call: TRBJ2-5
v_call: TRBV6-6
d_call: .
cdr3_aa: CASMRGGETQYF
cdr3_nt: TGTGCCAGCATGCGGGGAGGAGAGACCCAGTACTTC

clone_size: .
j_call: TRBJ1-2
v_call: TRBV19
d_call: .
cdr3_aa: CASIDAGTRSNYGYTF
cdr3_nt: TGTGCCAGTATTGACGCCGGGACAAGGTCTAACTATGGCTACACCTTC

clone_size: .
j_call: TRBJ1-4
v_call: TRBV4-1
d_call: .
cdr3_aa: CASSQEPRALEKLFF
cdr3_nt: TGCGCCAGCAGCCAAGAGCCCAGGGCGTTAGAAAAACTGTTTTTT

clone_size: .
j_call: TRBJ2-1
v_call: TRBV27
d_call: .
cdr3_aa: CASGGGTALEQFF
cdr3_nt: TGTGCCAGCGGAGGGGGGACAGCGTTGGAGCAGTTCTTC

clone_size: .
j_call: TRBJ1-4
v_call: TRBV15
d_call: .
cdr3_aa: CATSPGRGFDEKLFF
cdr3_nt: TGTGCCACCAGTCCGGGTCGCGGGTTCGATGAAAAACTGTTTTTT

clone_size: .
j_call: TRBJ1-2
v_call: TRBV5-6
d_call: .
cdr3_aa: CASSSSGHGRGYTF
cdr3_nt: TGTGCCAGCAGCTCATCGGGACATGGACGGGGCTACACCTTC

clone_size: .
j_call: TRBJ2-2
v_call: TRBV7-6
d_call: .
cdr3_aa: CASSLAGGVSTGELFF
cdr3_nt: TGTGCCAGCAGCTTAGCGGGCGGGGTATCCACCGGGGAGCTGTTTTTT

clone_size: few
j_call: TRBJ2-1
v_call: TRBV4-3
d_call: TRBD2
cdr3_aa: CASREGAGAGNEQFF
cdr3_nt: TGCGCCAGCAGAGAAGGGGCGGGAGCGGGTAATGAGCAGTTCTTC

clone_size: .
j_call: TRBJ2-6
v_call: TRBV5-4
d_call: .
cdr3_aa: CASSLSGSGANVLTF
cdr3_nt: TGTGCCAGCAGCTTGTCGGGCTCTGGGGCCAACGTCCTGACTTTC

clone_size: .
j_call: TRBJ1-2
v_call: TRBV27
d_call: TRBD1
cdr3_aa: CASSRTGMFNYGYTF
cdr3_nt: TGTGCCAGCAGTAGGACAGGGATGTTTAACTATGGCTACACCTTC

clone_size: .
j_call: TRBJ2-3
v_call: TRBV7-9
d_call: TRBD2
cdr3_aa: CASSLTGTSVEDTQYF
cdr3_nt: TGTGCCAGCAGCTTGACCGGGACTAGCGTTGAAGATACGCAGTATTTT

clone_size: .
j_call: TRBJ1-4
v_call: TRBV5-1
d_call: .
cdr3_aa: CASSLEGRGTNEKLFF
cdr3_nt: TGCGCCAGCAGCTTGGAAGGGAGAGGTACTAATGAAAAACTGTTTTTT

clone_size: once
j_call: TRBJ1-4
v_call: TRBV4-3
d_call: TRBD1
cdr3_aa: CASSQEVYGRGLDGEKLFF
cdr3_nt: TGCGCCAGCAGCCAAGAAGTTTATGGAAGGGGGCTAGACGGTGAAAAACTGTTTTTT

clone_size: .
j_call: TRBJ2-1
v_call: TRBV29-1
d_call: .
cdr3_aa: CSVAGHRSYNEQFF
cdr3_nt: TGCAGCGTTGCCGGACACCGCTCCTACAATGAGCAGTTCTTC

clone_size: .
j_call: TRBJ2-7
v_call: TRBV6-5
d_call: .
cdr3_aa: CASSPGLSLRGQYF
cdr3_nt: TGTGCCAGCAGCCCGGGACTCAGCCTACGAGGGCAGTACTTC

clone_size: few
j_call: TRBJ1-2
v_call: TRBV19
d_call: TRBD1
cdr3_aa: CASSIIGQGGVGGYTF
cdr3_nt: TGTGCCAGTAGTATAATCGGACAGGGTGGGGTAGGTGGCTACACCTTT

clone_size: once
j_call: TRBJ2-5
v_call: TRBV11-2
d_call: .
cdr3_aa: CASSSHRGGVQETQYF
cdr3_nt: TGTGCCAGCAGCTCACACAGGGGGGGGGTCCAAGAGACCCAGTACTTC

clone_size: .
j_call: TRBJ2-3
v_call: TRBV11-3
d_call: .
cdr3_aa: CASSLLQGKTDTQYF
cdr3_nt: TGTGCCAGCAGCTTATTACAGGGAAAAACAGATACGCAGTATTTT

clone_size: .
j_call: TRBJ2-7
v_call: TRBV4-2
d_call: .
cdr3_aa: CASSQQGGPYEQYF
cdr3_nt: TGTGCCAGCAGCCAGCAGGGGGGTCCCTACGAGCAGTACTTC

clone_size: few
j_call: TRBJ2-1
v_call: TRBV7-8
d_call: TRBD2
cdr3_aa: CASSILAGAFEQFF
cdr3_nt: TGTGCCAGCAGCATACTAGCGGGAGCTTTTGAGCAGTTCTTC

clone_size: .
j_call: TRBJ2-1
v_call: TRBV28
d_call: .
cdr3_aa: CASSLVGSFYNEQFF
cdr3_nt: TGTGCCAGCAGTTTAGTCGGTAGTTTCTACAATGAGCAGTTCTTC

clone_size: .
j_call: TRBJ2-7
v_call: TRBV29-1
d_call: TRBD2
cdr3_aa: CSVVGLANSYEQYF
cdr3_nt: TGCAGCGTCGTGGGACTAGCGAACTCCTACGAGCAGTACTTC

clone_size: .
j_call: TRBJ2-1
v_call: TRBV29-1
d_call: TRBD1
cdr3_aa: CSARDRGYNEQFF
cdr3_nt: TGCAGCGCCCGGGACAGGGGTTACAATGAGCAGTTCTTC

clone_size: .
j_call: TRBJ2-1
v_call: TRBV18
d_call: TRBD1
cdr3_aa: CASSPGTGVNEQFF
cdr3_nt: TGTGCCAGCTCACCCGGGACAGGGGTGAATGAGCAGTTCTTC

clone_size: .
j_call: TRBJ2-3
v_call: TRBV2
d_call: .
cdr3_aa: CASSATGSGTDTQYF
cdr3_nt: TGTGCCAGCAGCGCGACAGGGAGCGGGACAGATACGCAGTATTTT

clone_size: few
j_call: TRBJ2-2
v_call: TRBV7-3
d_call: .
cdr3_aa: CASSLIGGTGELFF
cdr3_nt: TGTGCCAGCAGCTTAATTGGAGGGACCGGGGAGCTGTTTTTT

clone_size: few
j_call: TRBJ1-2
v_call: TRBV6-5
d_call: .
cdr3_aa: CASGEVGSYGYTF
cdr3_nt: TGTGCCAGCGGGGAGGTGGGATCGTATGGCTACACCTTC

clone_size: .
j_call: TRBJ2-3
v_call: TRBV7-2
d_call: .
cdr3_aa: CASSSQWADTQYF
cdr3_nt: TGTGCCAGCAGCTCCCAATGGGCCGATACGCAGTATTTT

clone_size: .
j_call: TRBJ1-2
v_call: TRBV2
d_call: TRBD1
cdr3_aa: CASSEGRGQGSYDYTF
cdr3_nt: TGTGCCAGCAGTGAAGGGAGAGGACAGGGAAGCTATGACTACACCTTC

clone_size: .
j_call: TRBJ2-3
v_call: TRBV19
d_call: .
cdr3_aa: CASSIQSGVRTDTQYF
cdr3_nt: TGTGCCAGTAGTATACAGTCCGGGGTTCGCACAGATACGCAGTATTTT

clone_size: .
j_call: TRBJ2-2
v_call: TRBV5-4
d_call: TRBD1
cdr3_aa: CASSGQGFTGELFF
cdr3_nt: TGTGCCAGCAGCGGACAGGGATTCACCGGGGAGCTGTTTTTT

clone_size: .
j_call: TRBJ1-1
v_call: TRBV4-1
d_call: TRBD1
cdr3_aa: CASSPRDRGTEAFF
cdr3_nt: TGCGCCAGCAGCCCCCGGGACAGGGGCACTGAAGCTTTCTTT

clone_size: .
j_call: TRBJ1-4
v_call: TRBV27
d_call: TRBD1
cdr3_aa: CASRLRTGLNEKLFF
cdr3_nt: TGTGCCAGCAGACTCCGGACAGGGCTTAATGAAAAACTGTTTTTT

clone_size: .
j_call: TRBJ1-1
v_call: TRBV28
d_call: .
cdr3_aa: CASSSSTGEAFF
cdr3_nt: TGTGCCAGCAGTTCCTCAACAGGGGAAGCTTTCTTT

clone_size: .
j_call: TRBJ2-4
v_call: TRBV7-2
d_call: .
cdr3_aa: CASSYTSLINIQYF
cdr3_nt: TGTGCCAGCAGCTATACCTCCCTAATAAACATTCAGTACTTC